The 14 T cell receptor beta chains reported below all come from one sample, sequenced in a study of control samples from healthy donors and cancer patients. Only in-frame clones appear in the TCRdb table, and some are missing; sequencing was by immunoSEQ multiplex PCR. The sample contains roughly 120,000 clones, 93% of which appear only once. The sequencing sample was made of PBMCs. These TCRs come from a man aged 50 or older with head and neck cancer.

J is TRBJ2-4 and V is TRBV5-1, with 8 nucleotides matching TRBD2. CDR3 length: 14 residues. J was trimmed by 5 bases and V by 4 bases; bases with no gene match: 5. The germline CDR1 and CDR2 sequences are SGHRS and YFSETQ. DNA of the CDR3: TGCGCCAGCAGCGGCGGGGGGATTGAAAACATTCAGTACTTC. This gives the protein CASSGGGIENIQYF.

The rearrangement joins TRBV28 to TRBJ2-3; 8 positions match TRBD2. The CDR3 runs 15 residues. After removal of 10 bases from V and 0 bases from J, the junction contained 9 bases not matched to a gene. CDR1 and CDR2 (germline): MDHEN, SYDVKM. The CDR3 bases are TGTGCCACCGGGAGGGCGGGGGCTAGCACAGATACGCAGTATTTT. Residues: CATGRAGASTDTQYF.

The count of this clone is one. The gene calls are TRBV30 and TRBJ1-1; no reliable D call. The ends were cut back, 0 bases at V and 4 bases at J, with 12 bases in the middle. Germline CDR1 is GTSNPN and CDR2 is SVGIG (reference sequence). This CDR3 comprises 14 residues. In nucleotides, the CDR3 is TGTGCCTGGAGTGTGGTCGGAGGCAGCACTGAAGCTTTCTTT. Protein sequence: CAWSVVGGSTEAFF.

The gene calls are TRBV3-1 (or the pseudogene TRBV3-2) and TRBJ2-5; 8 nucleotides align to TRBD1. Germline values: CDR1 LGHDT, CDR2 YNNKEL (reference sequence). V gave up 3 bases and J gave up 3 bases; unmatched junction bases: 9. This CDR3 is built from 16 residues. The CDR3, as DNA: TGTGCCAGCAGCCAGTCGGACAGGGTTAGAAAAGAGACCCAGTACTTC. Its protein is CASSQSDRVRKETQYF.

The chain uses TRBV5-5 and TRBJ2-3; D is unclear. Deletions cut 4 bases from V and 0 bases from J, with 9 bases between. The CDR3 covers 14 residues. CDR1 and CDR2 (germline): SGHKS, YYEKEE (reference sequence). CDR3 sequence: CASSPSTSTDTQYF. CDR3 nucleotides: TGTGCCAGCAGCCCCTCGACTAGCACAGATACGCAGTATTTT.

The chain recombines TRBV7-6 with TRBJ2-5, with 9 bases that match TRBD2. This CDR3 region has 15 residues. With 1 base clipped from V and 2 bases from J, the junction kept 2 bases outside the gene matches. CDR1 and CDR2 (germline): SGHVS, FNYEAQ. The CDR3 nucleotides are TGTGCCAGCAGCTTAGGACTAGCGGAGCAAGAGACCCAGTACTTC. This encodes CASSLGLAEQETQYF. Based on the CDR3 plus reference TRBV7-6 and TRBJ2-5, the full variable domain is GAGVSQSPRYKVTKRGQDVALRCDPISGHVSLYWYRQALGQGPEFLTYFNYEAQQDKSGLPNDRFSAERPEGSISTLTIQRTEQRDSAMYRCASSLGLAEQETQYFGPGTRLLVL.

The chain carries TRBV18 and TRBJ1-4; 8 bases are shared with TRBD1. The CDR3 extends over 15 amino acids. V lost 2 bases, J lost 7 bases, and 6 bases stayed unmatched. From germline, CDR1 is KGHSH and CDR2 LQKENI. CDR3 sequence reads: CASSPVRGRSEKLFF. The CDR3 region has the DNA TGTGCCAGCTCACCAGTCAGGGGGCGTAGTGAAAAACTGTTTTTT.

CDR3 DNA sequence: TGTGCCAGCAGTTTTACCGACATTCACTACGAGCAGTACTTC. This sequence encodes CASSFTDIHYEQYF. The chain links TRBV28 to TRBJ2-7, with D uncertain. The CDR3 extends over 14 amino acids. V was cut by 3 bases and J by 3 bases, with 12 bases left in between. Germline lookup yields CDR1 MDHEN and CDR2 SYDVKM.

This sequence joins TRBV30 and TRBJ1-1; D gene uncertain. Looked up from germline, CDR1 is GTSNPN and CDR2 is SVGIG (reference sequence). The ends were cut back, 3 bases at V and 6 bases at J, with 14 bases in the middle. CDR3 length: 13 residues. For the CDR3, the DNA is TGTGCCTGGAGCACCGGTTCAGGCGCTGAAGCTTTCTTT. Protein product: CAWSTGSGAEAFF.

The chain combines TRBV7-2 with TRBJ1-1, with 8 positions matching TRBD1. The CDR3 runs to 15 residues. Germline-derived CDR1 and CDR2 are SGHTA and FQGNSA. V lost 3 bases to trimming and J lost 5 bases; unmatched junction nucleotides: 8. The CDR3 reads CASSFSSRGLTEAFF. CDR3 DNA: TGTGCCAGCAGCTTTTCATCCAGGGGGCTAACTGAAGCTTTCTTT.

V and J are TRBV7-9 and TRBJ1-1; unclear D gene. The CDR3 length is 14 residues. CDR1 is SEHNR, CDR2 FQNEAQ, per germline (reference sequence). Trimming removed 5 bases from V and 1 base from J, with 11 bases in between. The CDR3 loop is CASSRVQENTEAFF. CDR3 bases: TGTGCCAGCAGCAGAGTTCAGGAGAACACTGAAGCTTTCTTT.

Here the CDR3 reads CASSFRLSFGYTF. The DNA for the CDR3 is TGTGCCAGCAGTTTTCGGTTGAGTTTTGGCTACACCTTC. V is TRBV12-3 or TRBV12-4 and J is TRBJ1-2, with no clear D. The CDR3 covers 13 residues. The germline V and J ends were trimmed by 3 bases and 7 bases, with 12 bases remaining between them.

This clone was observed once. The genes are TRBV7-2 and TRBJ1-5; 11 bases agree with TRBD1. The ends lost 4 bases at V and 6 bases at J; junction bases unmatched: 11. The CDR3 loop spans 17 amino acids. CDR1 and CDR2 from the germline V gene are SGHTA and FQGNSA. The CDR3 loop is CASSSPTGTGGGQPQHF. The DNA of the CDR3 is TGTGCCAGCAGCTCACCAACCGGGACAGGGGGAGGTCAGCCCCAGCATTTT.

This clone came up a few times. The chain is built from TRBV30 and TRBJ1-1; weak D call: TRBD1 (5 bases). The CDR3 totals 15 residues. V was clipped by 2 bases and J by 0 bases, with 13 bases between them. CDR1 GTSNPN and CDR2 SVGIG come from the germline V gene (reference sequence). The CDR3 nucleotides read TGTGCCTGGAGTCGGACCAGGGACTTGAACACTGAAGCTTTCTTT. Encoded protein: CAWSRTRDLNTEAFF.